This TCR beta chain was identified during a study of OX40 agonist ivuxolimab in advanced cancers. General study points: In CD8+ T cells, expanded clones were on average more numerous than in CD4+.

Remarks on this clone: Its antigen is undetermined.

From germline, CDR1 is SGHVS and CDR2 FQNEAQ. The CDR3 totals 15 residues. Trimming removed 2 bases at V and 2 bases at J, with 9 bases between. Here immunoSEQ multiplex PCR was the method, and the copy in TCRdb shows in-frame clones only, minus some. The table lists approximately 28,000 clones, roughly 84% of them singletons, with roughly a sixth in the top ten. The sample here was CD4+ or CD8+ T cells sorted from blood, taken in a trial of the OX40 agonist ivuxolimab. This receptor was identified in an adult with an advanced solid tumor such as melanoma, head and neck, liver or kidney cancer. The V and J genes are TRBV7-8 and TRBJ1-4; no clear D gene. The DNA of the CDR3 is TGTGCCAGCAGCTTATCGGCAGTCACTAATGAAAAACTGTTTTTT. Translating gives CASSLSAVTNEKLFF.